Listed below are T cell receptor beta chains from one sample, sequenced in a study of cytomegalovirus exposure and HLA in healthy donors. Assay: immunoSEQ multiplex PCR; the TCRdb copy retains only in-frame clones and omits some. The table has under 200,000 clones, 84% seen once. Sequenced material: PBMCs. These receptors were obtained from a man between 18 and 29 years old in good health and CMV-seronegative. Each CDR3 is given with its conserved first and last residue. D genes are given only for firm matches. Size tells how often a clone was seen (once, few, many) or the class of an expanded clone, and some rows leave it out.

j_call,d_call,v_call,clone_size,cdr3_nt,cdr3_aa
TRBJ1-3,TRBD1,TRBV28,.,TGTGCCAGCAGTGGACAGGGCGGGCCGCTTAGCTCTGGAAACACCATATATTTT,CASSGQGGPLSSGNTIYF
TRBJ2-7,TRBD2,TRBV10-3,.,TGTGCCATCAGTGATTCATTGGCGGGAGATCCCGAGCAGTACTTC,CAISDSLAGDPEQYF
TRBJ1-5,.,TRBV6-6,many,TGTGCCAGCAGCCGAGACGGGGAATACCAGCCCCAGCATTTT,CASSRDGEYQPQHF
TRBJ1-2,.,TRBV18,.,TGTGCCAGCTCACCAGACCCCCGCGGGGGCTACACCTTC,CASSPDPRGGYTF
TRBJ1-5,.,TRBV6-6,.,TGTGCCAGCAGTTACTCGGACAGAAGCAATCAGCCCCAGCATTTT,CASSYSDRSNQPQHF
TRBJ2-7,.,TRBV7-8,.,TGTGCCAGCAGAGGACAGAAATCCTACGAGCAGTACTTC,CASRGQKSYEQYF
TRBJ2-3,TRBD2,TRBV5-5,.,TGTGCCAGCCTAGATCAAGCGGGAGGAGCAGATACGCAGTATTTT,CASLDQAGGADTQYF
TRBJ2-1,.,TRBV19,.,TGTGCCAGTAGTATTACTGGGAGGGGGAGCAATGAGCAGTTCTTC,CASSITGRGSNEQFF
TRBJ2-5,.,TRBV7-9,.,TGTTCCAGCAGTTATACGGGGACCCAGTACTTC,CSSSYTGTQYF
TRBJ2-1,TRBD1,TRBV5-1,.,TGCGCCAGCAGCTTAGGGACAGGCGCCTACAATGAGCAGTTCTTC,CASSLGTGAYNEQFF
TRBJ1-1,.,TRBV4-1,.,TGCGCCAGCAGCCAAGATCGAGGGTTCACTGAAGCTTTCTTT,CASSQDRGFTEAFF
TRBJ2-7,.,TRBV5-8,.,TGTGCCAGCAGCTTGCGCCCCGACAGTCTCTACGAGCAGTACTTC,CASSLRPDSLYEQYF
TRBJ1-5,.,TRBV6-1,.,TGTGCCAGCAGTGTGACTAGGGATCAGCCCCAGCATTTT,CASSVTRDQPQHF
TRBJ2-7,.,TRBV6-5,.,TGTGCCAGCAGTTATTCAGCGAACTACGAGCAGTACTTC,CASSYSANYEQYF
TRBJ2-1,TRBD2,TRBV9,.,TGTGCCAGCAGCGCTGAACTAGCGGGGGTGGTTGATGAGCAGTTCTTC,CASSAELAGVVDEQFF
TRBJ2-1,TRBD2,TRBV2,.,TGTGCCAGCAAAGCGGGGGGGCGGAATGAGCAGTTCTTC,CASKAGGRNEQFF
TRBJ2-1,.,TRBV19,.,TGTGCCAGTAGTAGGGGGATGGCGGAGGGGGGGAATGAGCAGTTCTTC,CASSRGMAEGGNEQFF
TRBJ1-5,TRBD1,TRBV2,once,TGTGCCAGCAGTGAGGGACAGGTAGGCAATCAGCCCCAGCATTTT,CASSEGQVGNQPQHF
TRBJ2-1,TRBD2,TRBV5-4,few,TGTGCCAGCAGCCCATCCGGGAGGGGTGAGCAGTTCTTC,CASSPSGRGEQFF
TRBJ1-6,.,TRBV9,.,TGTGCCAGCAGCTCCCGTCGGGAGGGAGGTCATTCACCCCTCCACTTT,CASSSRREGGHSPLHF
TRBJ1-5,.,TRBV19,few,TGTGCCAGTAGTATAGAAGGGACACGCGATCAGCCCCAGCATTTT,CASSIEGTRDQPQHF
TRBJ1-3,.,TRBV7-3,.,TGTGCCAGCAGCTTAGGGAGCTCTGGAAACACCATATATTTT,CASSLGSSGNTIYF
TRBJ1-1,TRBD1,TRBV11-3,.,TGTGCCAGCAGCTCCATAGGGGACAGGCCCGGGGAAGCTTTCTTT,CASSSIGDRPGEAFF
TRBJ1-2,.,TRBV5-5,.,TGTGCCAGCAGCTCTCAACTGGGAGCTAACTATGGCTACACCTTC,CASSSQLGANYGYTF
TRBJ2-7,.,TRBV5-4,.,TGTGCCAGCAGCACGAACCAGGCTCCTACGGTCGAGCAGTACTTC,CASSTNQAPTVEQYF
TRBJ2-5,TRBD1,TRBV5-5,.,TGTGCCAGCAGCCCATTCGGACAGGGTGGGGAGACCCAGTACTTC,CASSPFGQGGETQYF
TRBJ2-7,TRBD1,TRBV13,.,TGTGCCAGCAGCTTGAAGGGACAGGGGGCCTTCTACGAGCAGTACTTC,CASSLKGQGAFYEQYF
TRBJ2-7,.,TRBV25-1,.,TGTGCCAGCAGTGAACATGGGTCGGGGATGGGGGAGCAGTACTTC,CASSEHGSGMGEQYF
TRBJ1-5,TRBD1,TRBV28,.,TGTGCCAGCAGTTCCGGGGACAGGGGAAGCAATCAGCCCCAGCATTTT,CASSSGDRGSNQPQHF
TRBJ2-5,TRBD1,TRBV19,.,TGTGCCAGTAGTAAGGGGCAGGGGGCGTTAGTGACCCAGTACTTC,CASSKGQGALVTQYF
TRBJ2-7,.,TRBV4-3,.,TGCGCCAGCAGCGCCCAGGTGGCAGGGATAGGCGAGCAGTACTTC,CASSAQVAGIGEQYF
TRBJ2-2,.,TRBV2,few,TGTGCCAGCGGCCCGGGGAATAATTTTAGCGGGGAGCTGTTTTTT,CASGPGNNFSGELFF
TRBJ1-5,.,TRBV6-1,.,TGTGCCAGCAGCCCGGGGAGGAATAGCAATCAGCCCCAGCATTTT,CASSPGRNSNQPQHF
TRBJ1-1,.,TRBV7-8,.,TGTGCCAGCAGCTTCAGGGTGATCGGCACTGAAGCTTTCTTT,CASSFRVIGTEAFF
TRBJ2-2,TRBD1,TRBV6-1,.,TGTGCCAGCAGTGGATCCGGGACAGGGATACTCACCGGGGAGCTGTTTTTT,CASSGSGTGILTGELFF
TRBJ1-1,TRBD1,TRBV29-1,.,TGCAGCGCTCGGGGGCTGGACAGGGCGTTGGTGAACACTGAAGCTTTCTTT,CSARGLDRALVNTEAFF
TRBJ2-3,TRBD2,TRBV15,.,TGTGCCACCCTAGCGGGGCCCAGCACAGATACGCAGTATTTT,CATLAGPSTDTQYF
TRBJ2-7,.,TRBV29-1,.,TGCAGCGTTGAAGATCGAGGCTTGGGGGGGGCCCCCTACGAGCAGTACTTC,CSVEDRGLGGAPYEQYF
TRBJ2-7,TRBD1,TRBV2,.,TGTGCCAGCAGTGAAGGACAGGGCTCCAACTCCTACGAGCAGTACTTC,CASSEGQGSNSYEQYF
TRBJ2-7,TRBD2,TRBV6-1,.,TGTGCCAGCAGCACAGCTAGCGGGGTTGGGTACGAGCAGTACTTC,CASSTASGVGYEQYF
TRBJ1-1,TRBD1,TRBV5-6,.,TGTGCCAGCAGTCGGGGACAGCTCGTGAACACTGAAGCTTTCTTT,CASSRGQLVNTEAFF
TRBJ1-2,.,TRBV7-8,.,TGTGCCAGCAGCCCTACCCCCTCACAGGCTCGCTATGGCTACACCTTC,CASSPTPSQARYGYTF
TRBJ1-3,TRBD1,TRBV4-3,.,TGCGCCAGCAGCCAAGACAGGGGGCTTTCAGGAAACACCATATATTTT,CASSQDRGLSGNTIYF
TRBJ1-5,.,TRBV19,.,TGTGCCAGTAGTATAGTCCCTACAGGAGATTTTAGCAATCAGCCCCAGCATTTT,CASSIVPTGDFSNQPQHF
TRBJ2-5,.,TRBV14,.,TGTGCCAGCAGGAGAGGGGATGCAGGATTACGGGAGCAGTACTTC,CASRRGDAGLREQYF
TRBJ1-5,.,TRBV4-3,.,TGCGCCAGCAGCCCACAAGGGCGGGAGAGCAATCAGCCCCAGCATTTT,CASSPQGRESNQPQHF
TRBJ1-4,TRBD1,TRBV15,.,TGTGCCACCAGCAGACGACGACAGGGCGGAATGGAAAAACTGTTTTTT,CATSRRRQGGMEKLFF
TRBJ2-1,TRBD1,TRBV5-8,.,TGTGCCAGCAGCTTGCTCCGACAGGGCAACAATGAGCAGTTCTTC,CASSLLRQGNNEQFF
TRBJ2-5,.,TRBV5-4,once,TGTGCCAGCAGCGCGAGGGACTACCAAGAGACCCAGTACTTC,CASSARDYQETQYF
TRBJ2-7,TRBD2,TRBV19,.,TGTGCCAGCTGTCGGACTAGCGGGGCCTCCTACGAGCAGTACTTC,CASCRTSGASYEQYF